These 8 T cell receptor beta chains came from one sample sequenced in a study of blood T cell repertoires in COVID-19. The protocol was immunoSEQ multiplex PCR, while the TCRdb copy is restricted to in-frame clones and leaves out a portion. The repertoire holds 83,000 or so clones, with roughly three quarters as singletons. The sequenced sample consisted of peripheral blood. The receptors come from a woman of 80 years or more with acute or convalescent COVID-19.

The chain couples TRBV5-6 to TRBJ1-2; TRBD1 aligns across 8 bases. With V trimmed by 4 bases and J by 3 bases, 11 bases remained unmatched. The CDR3 has 16 residues. Germline assignment: CDR1 SGHDT and CDR2 YYEEEE. CDR3 protein: CASSAQRTGLDYGYTF. The CDR3 coding sequence is TGTGCCAGCAGCGCCCAACGGACAGGGTTAGACTATGGCTACACCTTC.

V and J are TRBV5-1 and TRBJ2-3; D perhaps matches TRBD1 (6 bases). Between the trimmed V and J ends, which lost 2 bases and 0 bases, there was a span of 13 bases. This CDR3 is built from 16 residues. Germline-derived CDR1 and CDR2 are SGHRS and YFSETQ. This CDR3 is CASSLAGTPSTDTQYF. The CDR3 DNA sequence: TGCGCCAGCAGCTTAGCCGGGACACCTAGCACAGATACGCAGTATTTT.

The chain carries TRBV28 and TRBJ2-5, with 8 nucleotides matching TRBD2. Unmatched junction bases numbered 5, after V lost 4 bases and J lost 4 bases. Per the germline V gene, CDR1 is MDHEN and CDR2 is SYDVKM. The CDR3 is 14 residues long. The CDR3 loop is CASSSLGLVETQYF. CDR3 DNA sequence: TGTGCCAGCAGTTCCCTGGGACTAGTAGAGACCCAGTACTTC.

The V call is TRBV7-2, the J call TRBJ1-5; 9 nucleotides agree with TRBD1. Looked up from germline, CDR1 is SGHTA and CDR2 is FQGNSA. V was pared by 3 bases and J by 3 bases, with 3 bases of the junction left unmatched. The CDR3 spans 15 residues. The CDR3 is CASSFDRGNNQPQHF. CDR3 DNA sequence: TGTGCCAGCAGCTTTGACAGGGGGAACAATCAGCCCCAGCATTTT.

The chain joins TRBV6-5 to TRBJ2-3; TRBD2 agrees at 15 bases. The V segment lost 5 bases and the J segment 7 bases; nucleotides outside the gene matches: 4. The CDR3 loop spans 15 amino acids. Looked up from germline, CDR1 is MNHEY and CDR2 is SVGAGI. In DNA, the CDR3 is TGTGCCAGCAGTACCGGACTAGCGGGGGGGCATACGCAGTATTTT. It specifies CASSTGLAGGHTQYF.

Only a few counts were recorded for this clone. The J gene is TRBJ1-4, the V gene TRBV6-6; D not certain. There are 14 residues in the CDR3. V lost 2 bases, J lost 3 bases, and 7 bases lay in between. Per the germline V gene, CDR1 is MNHNY and CDR2 is SVGAGI (reference sequence). The CDR3 is CASSYPGANEKLFF. CDR3 bases: TGTGCCAGCAGTTACCCGGGAGCTAATGAAAAACTGTTTTTT.

The V gene is TRBV25-1, the J gene TRBJ2-7; 10 bases line up with TRBD1. This CDR3 comprises 15 residues. The V and J ends lost 1 base and 4 bases, in that order; junction bases with no gene match: 4. Germline CDR1 and CDR2: MGHDK and SYGVNS. The CDR3: CASSELTGGAYEQYF. CDR3 sequence (DNA): TGTGCCAGCAGTGAATTGACAGGGGGCGCGTACGAGCAGTACTTC.

The chain combines TRBV30 with TRBJ1-4; 7 nucleotides align to TRBD1. J lost 3 bases, V lost 5 bases, and 6 bases had no gene match. This CDR3 spans 14 amino acids. The germline V gene encodes CDR1 GTSNPN and CDR2 SVGIG (reference sequence). In DNA form, the CDR3 reads TGTGCCTGGTGCCGGGACAGCCCTAATGAAAAACTGTTTTTT. It yields the protein CAWCRDSPNEKLFF. Full variable domain (missing parts from reference TRBV30 and TRBJ1-4): SQTIHQWPATLVQPVGSPLSLECTVEGTSNPNLYWYRQAAGRGLQLLFYSVGIGQISSEVPQNLSASRPQDRQFILSSKKLLLSDSGFYLCAWCRDSPNEKLFFGSGTQLSVL.